The 4 T cell receptor beta chains below all came from one sample that was sequenced in a study of graft-versus-host responses after intestinal transplantation. The protocol was immunoSEQ multiplex PCR, while the TCRdb copy is restricted to in-frame clones and leaves out a portion. Among 40,000 or so clones listed, approximately 95% were seen once. The sequences come from PBMCs, collected around 730 days after intestinal transplantation. These receptors were collected from a human patient who received an intestinal transplant, so some T cells may come from the graft donor.

The J gene is TRBJ1-2, the V gene TRBV2; 10 nucleotides align to TRBD1. CDR3 length equals 16 residues. J was trimmed by 6 bases and V by 5 bases; bases with no gene match: 12. Germline V lookup: CDR1 SNHLY, CDR2 FYNNEI. The CDR3: CASSNRQGAITNGYTF. CDR3 sequence (DNA): TGTGCCAGCAGTAATCGACAGGGGGCAATAACGAATGGCTACACCTTC.

Turning to this clone: The junction departs from the called germline gene at one end, perhaps through a read error. This sequence joins TRBV4-1 and TRBJ2-7; 13 bases are shared with TRBD2. The CDR3 has 17 residues. CDR1 is MGHRA, CDR2 YSYEKL, per germline. CDR3: CASSEEYGLAGVGEQYF. CDR3 in DNA: TGCGCCAGCAGCGAAGAGTATGGACTAGCGGGAGTTGGCGAGCAGTACTTC.

V gene TRBV6-6 combines with J gene TRBJ2-2; D unresolved. Trimming took 6 bases from V and 12 from J, leaving 14 bases between them. Germline loops: CDR1 MNHNY, CDR2 SVGAGI (reference sequence). CDR3 length equals 12 residues. The CDR3 DNA follows: TGTGCCAGCAGCCAAGGTTTGGGGAAGCTGTTTTTT. Translation: CASSQGLGKLFF.

This chain uses TRBV2 with TRBJ1-1; no firm D call. V was shortened by 6 bases and J by 3 bases, with 8 bases between the two germline ends. Germline V CDR1 and CDR2: SNHLY, FYNNEI. The CDR3 spans 12 residues. The CDR3 loop is CASRVGDTEAFF. CDR3 DNA sequence: TGTGCCAGCAGGGTCGGGGACACTGAAGCTTTCTTT.